Presented here are 31 T cell receptor beta chains from one specimen sequenced in a study of vaccination and CD4 T cells after COVID-19. The sample's time point: late sampling 161 to 241 days after vaccination in a few convalescent patients. Described treatment: roughly 10-day PBMC culture with coronavirus spike peptide pools or control peptides (ViraFEST assay). Sequenced with the Oncomine TCR Beta short-read assay was DNA taken from cultured CD4+ T cells. Each CDR3 protein gets one entry after TCRdb re-called the PCR reads with MiXCR. The table lists about 22,000 distinct CDR3 sequences, about half of them singletons. These TCRs are of unknown antigen specificity. Sequences were derived from CD4+ T cells from blood, cultured in vitro, sampled about 7 months after SARS-CoV-2 vaccination. All receptors come from a human donor who had recovered from COVID-19.

This rearrangement joins TRBV6-1 to TRBJ2-5; 7 bases align to TRBD2. There are 14 residues in the CDR3. The V segment lost 6 bases and the J segment 5 bases; nucleotides outside the gene matches: 9. Germline assignment: CDR1 MNHNS and CDR2 SASEGT. The CDR3 bases are TGTGCCAGCAGGCAAAATATGGGAGGGGAGACCCAGTACTTC. Encoded protein: CASRQNMGGETQYF.

The gene calls are TRBV7-9 and TRBJ2-3; D is perhaps TRBD2 (7 bases). V was pared by 8 bases and J by 2 bases, with 14 bases between. Germline V gives CDR1 SEHNR, CDR2 FQNEAQ (reference sequence). This CDR3 comprises 14 residues. The CDR3 region has the DNA TGTGCCAGCTTCCGGGGGGCCCACACAGATACGCAGTATTTT. It is translated as CASFRGAHTDTQYF. The full variable domain, rest sourced from reference TRBV7-9 and TRBJ2-3, is DTGVSQNPRHKITKRGQNVTFRCDPISEHNRLYWYRQTLGQGPEFLTYFQNEAQLEKSRLLSDRFSAERPKGSFSTLEIQRTEQGDSAMYLCASFRGAHTDTQYFGPGTRLTVL.

Relative to its sample, this clonotype is medium-sized. The rearrangement uses TRBV18 and TRBJ1-2; D uncertain. The length of the CDR3 is 13 residues. Trimming pared 0 bases from V and 3 bases from J, leaving 5 bases between. Germline CDR1 and CDR2: KGHSH and LQKENI. CDR3 in amino acids: CASSPPGHYGYTF. In nucleotides, the CDR3 is TGTGCCAGCTCACCACCGGGTCACTATGGCTACACCTTC.

The chain combines TRBV2 with TRBJ1-2, with D perhaps TRBD1 (6 bases). Per the germline V gene, CDR1 is SNHLY and CDR2 is FYNNEI. The CDR3 length is 13 residues. V lost 6 bases, J lost 5 bases, and 13 bases lay in between. CDR3 sequence: CASRSDSEYGYTF. In nucleotides, the CDR3 is TGTGCCAGCAGGTCGGACAGCGAATATGGCTACACCTTC.

Regarding this clonotype: A read error may account for a junction end that differs from germline. The chain employs TRBV5-4 and TRBJ1-1; D remains unclear. In germline, CDR1 is SGHNT, CDR2 YYREEE (reference sequence). This CDR3 has 14 residues. The CDR3 DNA follows: TGTGCCGGCAGCAGTCCCCGGGGTACCGGCGAAGCTTTCTTT. As protein: CAGSSPRGTGEAFF.

The V and J genes are TRBV10-3 and TRBJ1-2; D uncertain. The CDR3 totals 12 residues. The V and J ends lost 10 bases and 8 bases respectively, with 17 bases between them. Germline V gene lookup returns CDR1 ENHRY and CDR2 SYGVKD. The CDR3: CATGRSPAGYTF. In DNA, the CDR3 is TGTGCCACCGGTCGGTCCCCGGCGGGCTACACCTTC.

The chain uses TRBV27 and TRBJ1-5; no clear D gene. CDR3 length: 13 amino acids. In germline, CDR1 is MNHEY, CDR2 SMNVEV (reference sequence). V was cut by 5 bases and J by 10 bases, with 15 bases left in between. The chain's CDR3 is CASSHTGIKPQHF. CDR3 DNA sequence: TGTGCCAGCAGTCACACCGGAATTAAACCCCAGCATTTT.

V usage is TRBV6-5 and J usage is TRBJ1-1, with a tentative D call TRBD1 (5 bases). The CDR3 consists of 13 residues. Germline-derived CDR1 and CDR2 are MNHEY and SVGAGI. V was trimmed by 4 bases and J by 1 base, leaving 7 bases between them. DNA of the CDR3: TGTGCCAGCAGTTCTCAGGGGAACACTGAAGCTTTCTTT. Translation: CASSSQGNTEAFF.

This clonotype has a handful of counts. The V and J genes are TRBV18 and TRBJ2-7; TRBD2 matches at 13 bases. The length of the CDR3 is 17 residues. Germline V gene lookup returns CDR1 KGHSH and CDR2 LQKENI. With 4 bases clipped from V and 2 bases from J, the junction kept 8 bases outside the gene matches. The CDR3 region has the DNA TGTGCCAGCTCACGTACTGGACTAGCGGGGGCCCCCTACGAGCAGTACTTC. Encoded protein: CASSRTGLAGAPYEQYF.

This clonotype is labeled medium-sized. The rearrangement uses TRBV20-1 and TRBJ1-2; no clear D. This CDR3 has 9 amino acids. Germline CDR1 reads DFQATT; CDR2 reads SNEGSKA (reference sequence). The CDR3 region has the DNA TGCTGTCACCGGCGGGGCTACACCTTC. It encodes CCHRRGYTF.

This clonotype was detected a few times. V gene TRBV2 combines with J gene TRBJ2-5; D perhaps matches TRBD1 (6 bases). V lost 7 bases to trimming and J lost 2 bases, with 14 bases between them. The CDR3 extends over 14 amino acids. Germline CDR1 reads SNHLY; CDR2 reads FYNNEI. The DNA for the CDR3 is TGTGCCAGCAACTACTACAGGGCTCAAGAGACCCAGTACTTC. This encodes CASNYYRAQETQYF.

This clonotype was detected once. The V gene is TRBV5-3, the J gene TRBJ2-1; 9 bases are shared with TRBD2. TRBV5-3 is sorted into the ORF group, with uncertain function. V lost 8 bases to trimming and J lost 5 bases; unmatched junction nucleotides: 11. This CDR3 has 15 residues. This CDR3 is CASSQRAGGNNEQFF. CDR3 DNA sequence: TGTGCCAGCAGCCAGCGAGCGGGAGGTAACAATGAGCAGTTCTTC.

This rearrangement joins TRBV4-3 to TRBJ2-3; D call uncertain. CDR3 size: 13 residues. The ends were cut back, 3 bases at V and 1 base at J, with 5 bases in the middle. Germline V gives CDR1 LGHNA, CDR2 YSLEER. The CDR3 spells CASSQRGTDTQYF. Here the CDR3 DNA reads TGCGCCAGCAGCCAGCGCGGCACAGATACGCAGTATTTT.

This chain links TRBV11-3 with TRBJ2-7; D ambiguous. This CDR3 is built from 12 residues. With 4 bases removed from V and 4 bases from J, the gap between germline ends came to 8 bases. Germline assignment: CDR1 SGHNT and CDR2 YENEEA. The CDR3 DNA is TGTGCCAGCAGCTCCCTCTCGTACGAGCAGTACTTC. Translating it yields CASSSLSYEQYF.

The chain couples TRBV5-5 to TRBJ2-5; 8 positions agree with TRBD1. The CDR3 has 14 residues. CDR1 is SGHKS, CDR2 YYEKEE, per germline (reference sequence). V lost 6 bases, J lost 5 bases, and 9 bases stayed unmatched. This CDR3 reads CASIKQGAGETQYF. In DNA form, the CDR3 reads TGTGCCAGCATCAAGCAGGGGGCAGGGGAGACCCAGTACTTC.

CDR3 residues: CASSLQGTDTQYF. CDR3 DNA: TGTGCCAGCAGCTTACAGGGCACAGATACGCAGTATTTT. V gene TRBV7-9 combines with J gene TRBJ2-3; D is uncertain. The V end lost 2 bases, the J end lost 1 base, and 4 bases lay between the germline ends. The CDR3 length is 13 residues. Germline V CDR1 and CDR2: SEHNR, FQNEAQ (reference sequence).

V and J are TRBV7-9 and TRBJ2-4; TRBD1 might be the D (6 bases). Per germline, CDR1 SEHNR and CDR2 FQNEAQ (reference sequence). The CDR3 is 15 amino acids. Trimming pared 2 bases from V and 1 base from J, leaving 9 bases between. DNA for the CDR3: TGTGCCAGCAGCTTAACAGGGCACGCCAAAAACATTCAGTACTTC. Translation gives CASSLTGHAKNIQYF.

This chain connects TRBV12-3 or TRBV12-4 to TRBJ2-5, with 14 nucleotides matching TRBD2. The CDR3 has 15 residues. Trimming at V came to 6 bases and at J to 5 bases, leaving 5 bases not matched to a gene. The CDR3 loop reads CASRWTSGGWETQYF. The CDR3 region has the DNA TGTGCCAGCAGATGGACTAGCGGGGGGTGGGAGACCCAGTACTTC.

The rearrangement uses TRBV5-4 and TRBJ2-7; maybe TRBD1 (5 bases). The germline V and J ends were trimmed by 0 bases and 3 bases, with 10 bases remaining between them. CDR1 is SGHNT, CDR2 YYREEE, per germline (reference sequence). The CDR3 runs 14 residues. This chain's CDR3 is CASSLGRVGYEQYF. CDR3 sequence (DNA): TGTGCCAGCAGCTTGGGCAGGGTTGGCTACGAGCAGTACTTC.

By share, this clonotype counts as medium-sized. This chain uses TRBV6-1 with TRBJ1-2; D remains ambiguous. V was pared by 8 bases and J by 1 base, with 8 bases between. Germline CDR1 reads MNHNS; CDR2 reads SASEGT. The CDR3 spans 12 residues. The CDR3 here is CASAPSNYGYTF. CDR3 sequence (DNA): TGTGCCAGCGCACCAAGTAACTATGGCTACACCTTC.

The V gene is TRBV6-1, the J gene TRBJ2-7, with 8 bases lining up with TRBD2. CDR3 length: 14 amino acids. Trimming cost V 6 bases and J 1 base; bases outside gene matches: 5. Per the germline V gene, CDR1 is MNHNS and CDR2 is SASEGT. The CDR3 protein is CASRSGGASYEQYF. CDR3 nucleotide sequence: TGTGCCAGCAGGAGCGGGGGCGCTTCCTACGAGCAGTACTTC.

V is TRBV27 and J is TRBJ2-7, with TRBD1 matching over 8 bases. The trim removed 3 bases at V and 4 bases at J, leaving 2 bases unmatched. Germline CDR1 and CDR2: MNHEY and SMNVEV (reference sequence). The CDR3 loop spans 13 amino acids. Here the CDR3 reads CASSFDRGYEQYF. In DNA form, the CDR3 reads TGTGCCAGCAGTTTCGACAGGGGATACGAGCAGTACTTC.

This clonotype occurred once. V gene TRBV2 combines with J gene TRBJ1-1, with TRBD1 identical over 9 bases. V trimming: 5 bases; J trimming: 7 bases; junction bases outside the gene matches: 2. This CDR3 contains 12 residues. CDR1 and CDR2 (germline): SNHLY, FYNNEI. CDR3 bases: TGTGCCAGCAGTCAGGACAGGGGTGAAGCTTTCTTT. Amino acid sequence: CASSQDRGEAFF.

This clonotype was counted only a few times. J is TRBJ1-6 and V is TRBV20-1; 10 nucleotides match TRBD1. The CDR3 runs 17 residues. Germline values: CDR1 DFQATT, CDR2 SNEGSKA (reference sequence). Trimming at V came to 0 bases and at J to 1 base, leaving 3 bases not matched to a gene. In DNA, the CDR3 is TGCAGTGCTAGAGATCGGGACAGGGGATCCTATAATTCACCCCTCCACTTT. It encodes CSARDRDRGSYNSPLHF.

This clonotype was found a few times. This rearrangement joins TRBV15 to TRBJ2-7, with a tentative D call TRBD1 (5 bases). Germline-derived CDR1 and CDR2 are LNHNV and YYDKDF (reference sequence). The CDR3 spans 17 residues. V was trimmed by 0 bases and J by 0 bases, leaving 15 bases between them. CDR3 residues: CATSRDRQGGSSYEQYF. As DNA, the CDR3 is TGTGCCACCAGCAGAGATAGGCAGGGTGGGTCCTCCTACGAGCAGTACTTC.

The J gene is TRBJ2-1, the V gene TRBV27; TRBD2 aligns across 8 bases. Germline V gene lookup returns CDR1 MNHEY and CDR2 SMNVEV (reference sequence). Trimming took 5 bases from V and 6 from J; bases not matched to a gene: 6. This CDR3 has 14 residues. Here the CDR3 reads CASSREGVGNEQFF. DNA of the CDR3: TGTGCCAGCAGTCGGGAGGGGGTCGGCAATGAGCAGTTCTTC.

This CDR3 is CASSQQRQGYGEKLFF. The CDR3 nucleotides read TGTGCCAGCAGCCAACAACGACAGGGATACGGTGAAAAACTGTTTTTT. The J gene is TRBJ1-4, the V gene TRBV7-8; 7 bases match TRBD1. Trimming at V came to 5 bases and at J to 7 bases, leaving 13 bases not matched to a gene. The CDR3 runs 16 residues. Germline V lookup: CDR1 SGHVS, CDR2 FQNEAQ.

Worth noting for this clonotype: Its ends do not fully match the called genes, so a read error is possible. This chain uses TRBV6-1 with TRBJ1-2, with no clear D. The CDR3 runs to 15 residues. Germline values: CDR1 MNHNS, CDR2 SASEGT. The CDR3 protein is CAISEYTISMGGYTF. The CDR3 DNA sequence: TGTGCCATCAGTGAGTACACAATTAGTATGGGTGGCTACACCTTC.

The V gene is TRBV11-1, the J gene TRBJ1-1, with D maybe TRBD1 (5 bases). Between the trimmed V and J ends, which lost 5 bases and 7 bases, there was a span of 11 bases. The CDR3 is 12 amino acids. Germline V gene lookup returns CDR1 SGHAT and CDR2 FQDESV (reference sequence). CDR3 sequence: CASSPRDREAFF. CDR3 DNA sequence: TGTGCCAGCAGCCCAAGGGACCGTGAAGCTTTCTTT.

The V call is TRBV5-6, the J call TRBJ2-7, with 9 bases aligning to TRBD1. CDR1 and CDR2 from the germline V gene are SGHDT and YYEEEE. Unmatched junction bases numbered 8, after V lost 2 bases and J lost 2 bases. The CDR3 contains 16 residues. The CDR3 region is CASSFGMGTGTYEQYF. CDR3 nucleotides: TGTGCCAGCAGCTTTGGTATGGGGACAGGGACCTACGAGCAGTACTTC.

The chain employs TRBV7-3 and TRBJ2-7, with TRBD2 matching over 7 bases. J was trimmed by 0 bases and V by 5 bases; bases with no gene match: 10. Germline V lookup: CDR1 SGHTA, CDR2 FQGTGA. The CDR3 covers 16 residues. CDR3 residues: CASSPAPSGNSYEQYF. The DNA of the CDR3 is TGTGCCAGCAGCCCCGCCCCCAGCGGGAACTCCTACGAGCAGTACTTC.